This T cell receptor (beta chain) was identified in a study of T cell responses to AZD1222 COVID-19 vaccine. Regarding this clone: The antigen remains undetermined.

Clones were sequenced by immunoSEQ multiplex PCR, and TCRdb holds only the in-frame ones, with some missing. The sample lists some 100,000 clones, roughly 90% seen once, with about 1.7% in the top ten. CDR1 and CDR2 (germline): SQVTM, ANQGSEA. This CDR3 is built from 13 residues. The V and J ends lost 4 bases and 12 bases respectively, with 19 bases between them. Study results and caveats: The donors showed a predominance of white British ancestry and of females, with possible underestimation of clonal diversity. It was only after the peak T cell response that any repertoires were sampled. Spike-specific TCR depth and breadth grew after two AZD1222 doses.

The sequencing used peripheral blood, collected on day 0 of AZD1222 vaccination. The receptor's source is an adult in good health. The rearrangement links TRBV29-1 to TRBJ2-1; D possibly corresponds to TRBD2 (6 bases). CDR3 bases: TGCAGCGTTGGTCCCTTGGACTATTCGGCGCAGTTCTTC. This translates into CSVGPLDYSAQFF.